The 25 T cell receptor beta chains below all came from one sample that was sequenced in a study of shared clonotypes between healthy human individuals. TCRdb's copy holds only in-frame clones and misses some; the assay was immunoSEQ multiplex PCR. The sample holds about 1.5 million clones, approximately 98% seen once. Sequenced input: naive CD4+ T cells sorted from blood. Noted subset: CD45RA+ positively selected. The origin of the receptors is a man aged 25 to 40 in good health.

This clone was counted a single time. The chain joins TRBV6-4 to TRBJ2-3; D is unresolved. The CDR3 spans 19 residues. The germline gives CDR1 MRHNA, CDR2 SNTAGT. Deletions cut 0 bases from V and 7 bases from J, with 26 bases between. CDR3 DNA sequence: TGTGCCAGCAGTGACTCTAATAGGTGGCGGACCTTCCTCCTATATACGCAGTATTTT. Residues: CASSDSNRWRTFLLYTQYF.

This clone appeared a single time. The junction does not match germline at one end; this may be a read error. This sequence joins TRBV25-1 and TRBJ1-1, with D possibly being TRBD1 (5 bases). CDR3 length equals 14 residues. CDR1 is MGHDK and CDR2 is SYGVNS in the germline V gene. The CDR3 sequence is CASSSSYAGPVLLF. Written as DNA, the CDR3 is TGTGCCAGCAGTTCATCATACGCGGGACCCGTCCTTCTCTTT.

CDR3 amino acids: CASRRDTDYQPQHF. CDR3 nucleotide sequence: TGTGCCAGCCGCCGGGACACGGATTATCAGCCCCAGCATTTT. The chain employs TRBV19 and TRBJ1-5; possible D gene TRBD1, 6 bases. The V and J ends lost 9 bases and 5 bases respectively, with 17 bases between them. Looked up from germline, CDR1 is LNHDA and CDR2 is SQIVND (reference sequence). The CDR3 is 14 residues long.

This clone was picked up one time. V and J are TRBV14 and TRBJ1-5; D is ambiguous. This CDR3 contains 13 residues. Between the trimmed V and J ends, which lost 2 bases and 3 bases, there was a span of 5 bases. CDR1 and CDR2 from the germline V gene are SGHDN and FVKESK. The CDR3 DNA reads TGTGCCAGCAGCCAAAGGCTCAATCAGCCCCAGCATTTT. Encoded protein: CASSQRLNQPQHF.

V usage is TRBV18 and J usage is TRBJ2-7, with 7 bases identical to TRBD2. V was pared by 2 bases and J by 1 base, with 23 bases of the junction left unmatched. There are 21 residues in the CDR3. Germline V gene sequence: CDR1 KGHSH, CDR2 LQKENI. CDR3 DNA: TGTGCCAGCTCACCAAGTCTAACGACAGCCCTAAGGGGAGGGCCGTCCTACGAGCAGTACTTC. Translated: CASSPSLTTALRGGPSYEQYF.

V gene TRBV5-5 combines with J gene TRBJ2-5; perhaps D is TRBD1 or TRBD2 (6 bases each). The CDR3 spans 14 residues. CDR1 SGHKS and CDR2 YYEKEE come from the germline V gene (reference sequence). V gave up 3 bases and J gave up 7 bases, with 16 bases separating them. CDR3 region: CASSSEGGFGTQYF. The CDR3 bases are TGTGCCAGCAGCTCCGAAGGGGGGTTCGGGACCCAGTACTTC.

CDR3 coding DNA: TGTGCCAGCAGAGATATAGTTATACAAGAGACCCAGTACTTC. This codes for CASRDIVIQETQYF. The chain joins TRBV11-2 to TRBJ2-5, with D uncertain. Trimming removed 6 bases at V and 2 bases at J, with 13 bases between. Germline V gives CDR1 SGHAT, CDR2 FQNNGV. The CDR3 runs 14 residues.

On this clone itself: Within the sample, other DNA sequences also encode this same CDR3. The rearrangement links TRBV10-3 to TRBJ2-7; 11 bases are a match to TRBD1. The CDR3 runs 13 residues. CDR1 is ENHRY and CDR2 is SYGVKD in the germline V gene. J gave up 4 bases and V 9 bases, and 5 bases lay outside the gene matches. For the CDR3, the DNA is TGTGCCATTAGGACAGGGGGCAGGTACGAGCAGTACTTC. It is translated as CAIRTGGRYEQYF.

The chain's CDR3 is CASSFSSGSETQYF. Written as DNA, the CDR3 is TGTGCCAGCAGCTTTAGTTCGGGGTCCGAGACCCAGTACTTC. V and J are TRBV7-9 and TRBJ2-5, with D possibly being TRBD2 (5 bases). The V end was cut by 3 bases, the J end by 5 bases, with 13 bases between. The CDR3 is made up of 14 amino acids. Germline CDR1 is SEHNR and CDR2 is FQNEAQ (reference sequence).

J is TRBJ2-7 and V is TRBV28; the match to TRBD1 covers 11 bases. In germline, CDR1 is MDHEN, CDR2 SYDVKM. The CDR3 has 16 residues. J gave up 3 bases and V 5 bases, and 9 bases lay outside the gene matches. The CDR3 reads CASSLRDRGRSYEQYF. CDR3 nucleotide sequence: TGTGCCAGCAGTCTTCGGGACAGGGGGAGAAGCTACGAGCAGTACTTC.

V is TRBV7-2 and J is TRBJ2-1, with no clear D. The CDR3 is 15 amino acids. Trimming pared 2 bases from V and 5 bases from J, leaving 13 bases between. Germline lookup yields CDR1 SGHTA and CDR2 FQGNSA. CDR3 sequence reads: CASSLRSPPDNEQFF. In DNA, the CDR3 is TGTGCCAGCAGCTTAAGGTCCCCCCCCGACAATGAGCAGTTCTTC.

The rearrangement uses TRBV15 and TRBJ2-1; the match to TRBD2 covers 15 bases. CDR3 length: 22 residues. Losses at the gene ends were 8 bases for V and 7 bases for J; bases not matched to a gene: 27. Germline V gene lookup returns CDR1 LNHNV and CDR2 YYDKDF (reference sequence). For the CDR3, the DNA is TGTGCCACCGCTGTCAGGACAGGGGGCCAATGGACTAGCGGGAGGGTCGGGAATGAGCAGTTCTTC. Translation: CATAVRTGGQWTSGRVGNEQFF.

The rearrangement links TRBV7-2 to TRBJ2-5; 14 nucleotides match TRBD2. The CDR3 has 18 residues. After removal of 0 bases from V and 4 bases from J, the junction contained 7 bases not matched to a gene. CDR1 is SGHTA, CDR2 FQGNSA, per germline. The CDR3 DNA is TGTGCCAGCAGCTTAGCCCCGGGACTAGCGGGAGTATTAGAGACCCAGTACTTC. Its translation: CASSLAPGLAGVLETQYF.

This chain connects TRBV4-1 to TRBJ2-5; 12 nucleotides agree with TRBD1. J lost 5 bases, V lost 3 bases, and 7 bases had no gene match. CDR3 length: 16 amino acids. The germline gives CDR1 MGHRA, CDR2 YSYEKL. The CDR3 here is CASSQSGTGGKETQYF. The CDR3 DNA reads TGCGCCAGCAGCCAGTCCGGGACAGGGGGCAAGGAGACCCAGTACTTC.

The rearrangement links TRBV9 to TRBJ2-1; 12 bases are a match to TRBD1. The V gene's germline CDR1 is SGDLS and CDR2 YYNGEE. CDR3 size: 16 residues. V was pared by 4 bases and J by 7 bases, with 9 bases of the junction left unmatched. CDR3 sequence (DNA): TGTGCCAGCAGCCGCGGGGGACAGGGGGCTTATAATGAGCAGTTCTTC. Protein product: CASSRGGQGAYNEQFF.

This sequence joins TRBV27 and TRBJ1-1, with TRBD1 identical over 8 bases. CDR3 length: 12 residues. Germline CDR1 is MNHEY and CDR2 is SMNVEV (reference sequence). Trimming at V came to 6 bases and at J to 7 bases, leaving 4 bases not matched to a gene. CDR3 nucleotides: TGTGCCAGCAGCCCCAGGGGGCTTGAAGCTTTCTTT. It encodes CASSPRGLEAFF.

The chain has TRBV7-8 and TRBJ2-7; TRBD2 matches 8 bases. Germline lookup yields CDR1 SGHVS and CDR2 FQNEAQ. Trimming removed 5 bases from V and 2 bases from J; junction bases left unmatched: 2. CDR3 length: 13 residues. The CDR3 protein is CASSISGAYEQYF. The CDR3 DNA sequence: TGTGCCAGCAGCATTAGCGGGGCCTACGAGCAGTACTTC.

The chain recombines TRBV5-1 with TRBJ2-7; D unclear. Trimming removed 5 bases at V and 3 bases at J, with 12 bases between. CDR3 length equals 13 residues. In germline, CDR1 is SGHRS, CDR2 YFSETQ. CDR3 residues: CASSSYSLYEQYF. The CDR3 bases are TGCGCCAGCAGTTCATACAGCCTCTACGAGCAGTACTTC.

CDR3 sequence: CASSAHPGTSSGANVLTF. The CDR3 DNA follows: TGTGCCAGCAGCGCTCACCCCGGGACTTCCTCTGGGGCCAACGTCCTGACTTTC. The rearrangement uses TRBV9 and TRBJ2-6, with D perhaps TRBD2 (6 bases). The CDR3 is 18 residues long. V was shortened by 3 bases and J by 0 bases, with 16 bases between the two germline ends. Germline V gene sequence: CDR1 SGDLS, CDR2 YYNGEE.

This clone came up once. This chain connects TRBV11-3 to TRBJ2-7, with 8 nucleotides matching TRBD2. This CDR3 spans 14 amino acids. Germline CDR1 reads SGHNT; CDR2 reads YENEEA. The J segment lost 6 bases and the V segment lost 5 bases, leaving 9 bases of the junction unmatched. CDR3 nucleotide sequence: TGTGCCAGCAGCCGGGGGGAGCGGGAGAGCGAGCAGTACTTC. Amino acid sequence: CASSRGERESEQYF.

The rearrangement joins TRBV2 to TRBJ1-2; D is unresolved. V lost 5 bases to trimming and J lost 6 bases, with 7 bases between them. The CDR3 spans 11 residues. CDR1 is SNHLY and CDR2 is FYNNEI in the germline V gene. CDR3 residues: CASSIKDGYTF. Here the CDR3 DNA reads TGTGCCAGCAGTATCAAGGATGGCTACACCTTC.

The gene calls are TRBV11-2 and TRBJ2-5, with 9 nucleotides matching TRBD2. This CDR3 has 15 amino acids. Germline values: CDR1 SGHAT, CDR2 FQNNGV. The V gene end was trimmed by 5 bases and the J gene end by 4 bases; junction bases not matched to a gene: 8. CDR3 loop: CASSPRRLAAETQYF. CDR3 bases: TGTGCCAGCAGCCCGAGGAGACTAGCGGCAGAGACCCAGTACTTC.

The V gene is TRBV5-6, the J gene TRBJ2-7; TRBD1 aligns across 11 bases. CDR3 length equals 13 residues. The V gene end was trimmed by 7 bases and the J gene end by 5 bases; junction bases not matched to a gene: 5. Germline CDR1 SGHDT, CDR2 YYEEEE. The CDR3 region is CASRDRGTHEQYF. The CDR3 DNA follows: TGTGCCAGCCGGGACAGGGGGACCCACGAGCAGTACTTC.

The V and J genes are TRBV7-6 and TRBJ2-7; a possible D gene is TRBD2 (5 bases). V was shortened by 5 bases and J by 0 bases, with 14 bases between the two germline ends. The germline gives CDR1 SGHVS, CDR2 FNYEAQ. The CDR3 runs to 15 residues. The chain's CDR3 is CASSQLSGLSYEQYF. The CDR3 DNA follows: TGTGCCAGCAGCCAACTAAGCGGACTCTCCTACGAGCAGTACTTC.

The gene calls are TRBV5-6 and TRBJ2-1; 11 bases map to TRBD2. This CDR3 comprises 15 residues. Unmatched junction bases numbered 4, after V lost 4 bases and J lost 4 bases. CDR1 is SGHDT and CDR2 is YYEEEE in the germline V gene. The CDR3 reads CASSPRTSGYNEQFF. In DNA, the CDR3 is TGTGCCAGCAGCCCTCGGACTAGCGGGTACAATGAGCAGTTCTTC.